This T cell receptor (beta chain) was sequenced for a study of blood T cell repertoires in COVID-19. Repertoires were generated with immunoSEQ multiplex PCR, while TCRdb's copy carries only in-frame clones and drops some. The sample holds 290,000 or so clones; around 90% are singletons and the top ten take over 3.5%. The age range of participants was 18 to 89 years, with residence in fewer than 25 US areas. Trimming cost V 2 bases and J 4 bases, with 15 bases left between them. Per germline, CDR1 WNHNN and CDR2 SYGVQD (reference sequence). This CDR3 region has 15 residues. Sequencing used PBMCs or T cells enriched from blood (not recorded which). The V call is TRBV10-1, the J call TRBJ2-7, with no clear D. The source of this sequence is a woman aged 18-29 years with acute COVID-19. This CDR3 reads CASSERRFPSYEQYF. The CDR3 bases are TGCGCCAGCAGTGAGAGGCGGTTCCCCTCATACGAGCAGTACTTC.